This T cell receptor (beta chain) derives from a study of neoadjuvant anti-PD-1 for oral cavity cancer. PBMC libraries mostly used 400 to 550 ng of input genomic DNA, with six replicates per sample. Sequencing was performed with immunoSEQ multiplex PCR; in TCRdb, only in-frame clones are kept and a portion is missing. The profile shows some 66,000 clones, about 83% of them singletons. The V and J ends lost 2 bases and 6 bases respectively, with 17 bases between them. CDR3 size: 16 residues. Germline CDR1 is MGHRA and CDR2 is YSYEKL. The patients had HPV-negative, locally advanced oral cavity squamous cell carcinoma.

Here the sequenced sample was PBMCs, taken before nivolumab (anti-PD-1) treatment. This rearrangement joins TRBV4-1 to TRBJ1-5; D possibly corresponds to TRBD1 (5 bases). This clonotype originated in a person between 40 and 79 years old with oral cavity squamous cell carcinoma. The CDR3 DNA reads TGCGCCAGCAGCCAACCCCCTGCGGGACGGGGTCAGCCCCAGCATTTT. This sequence encodes CASSQPPAGRGQPQHF.